Listed below are T cell receptor beta chains from one sample, sequenced in a study of T cells in Graves' hyperthyroidism and ophthalmopathy. TCRdb re-called the multiplex PCR reads with MiXCR, one entry per CDR3 protein. This sample has 85,000 to 110,000 distinct CDR3 sequences, with over 45% found just once. The sequencing input was blood. All receptors come from a man aged 40-55 years with Graves' hyperthyroidism. CDR3s include the opening cysteine and the closing phenylalanine or tryptophan. A D gene is named only where the DNA matches it firmly. Not all rows give a size; the values are once, few, many and, for expanded clones, a class.

j_gene: TRBJ1-1
d_gene: NA
abundance: many
v_gene: TRBV7-2
CDR3nt: TGTGCCAGCAGCCTCGGAGTCAGTCACACTGAAGCTTTCTTT
CDR3aa: CASSLGVSHTEAFF

j_gene: TRBJ2-1
d_gene: NA
abundance: many
v_gene: TRBV12-5
CDR3nt: TGTGCTAGTGGTTTGGGAAACGTGAATGAGCAGTTCTTC
CDR3aa: CASGLGNVNEQFF

j_gene: TRBJ2-7
d_gene: NA
abundance: few
v_gene: TRBV18
CDR3nt: TGTGCCAGACCTGAAAAGACCCCCTACGAGCAGTACTTC
CDR3aa: CARPEKTPYEQYF

j_gene: TRBJ1-5
d_gene: TRBD1
abundance: NA
v_gene: TRBV20-1
CDR3nt: TGCAGTGCTACTAAGACAGGGAACAATCAGCCCCAGCATTTT
CDR3aa: CSATKTGNNQPQHF

j_gene: TRBJ1-1
d_gene: NA
abundance: few
v_gene: TRBV6-2/TRBV6-3
CDR3nt: TGTGCCAGCAGTTACTCATGGGGGGACTCGAACACTGAAGCTTTCTTT
CDR3aa: CASSYSWGDSNTEAFF

j_gene: TRBJ2-7
d_gene: NA
abundance: NA
v_gene: TRBV7-4
CDR3nt: TGTGCCAGCAGCTCCCAAGGGGGGCTCAACGAGCAGTACTTC
CDR3aa: CASSSQGGLNEQYF

j_gene: TRBJ2-7
d_gene: NA
abundance: many
v_gene: TRBV30
CDR3nt: TGTGCCTGGAGTGTACTCTACGAGCAGTACTTC
CDR3aa: CAWSVLYEQYF

j_gene: TRBJ2-1
d_gene: TRBD2
abundance: many
v_gene: TRBV29-1
CDR3nt: TGCAGCGTTTCCCGCTCAGGACTAGAGTCACTCCCCTCCTACAATGAGCAGTTCTTC
CDR3aa: CSVSRSGLESLPSYNEQFF

j_gene: TRBJ1-3
d_gene: NA
abundance: NA
v_gene: TRBV2
CDR3nt: TGTGCCAGCAGTCCGAGGCAGGCTGGAAACACCATATATTTT
CDR3aa: CASSPRQAGNTIYF

j_gene: TRBJ1-1
d_gene: NA
abundance: NA
v_gene: TRBV30
CDR3nt: TGTGCCTGGAGTATGGCGAACGCTGAAGCTTTCTTT
CDR3aa: CAWSMANAEAFF

j_gene: TRBJ1-5
d_gene: NA
abundance: NA
v_gene: TRBV6-6
CDR3nt: TGTGCCAGCAGTCCTCGACAAAGTAGCAATCAGCCCCAGCATTTT
CDR3aa: CASSPRQSSNQPQHF

j_gene: TRBJ2-7
d_gene: NA
abundance: NA
v_gene: TRBV7-9
CDR3nt: TGTGCCAGCAGGGGGAAATGGGACGGTCTCCACGAGCAGTACTTC
CDR3aa: CASRGKWDGLHEQYF

j_gene: TRBJ2-3
d_gene: NA
abundance: many
v_gene: TRBV6-5
CDR3nt: TGTGCCAGCAGCCAGGGTGTCGCGAGATATACGCAGTATTTT
CDR3aa: CASSQGVARYTQYF

j_gene: TRBJ2-7
d_gene: TRBD2
abundance: NA
v_gene: TRBV7-9
CDR3nt: TGTGCCAGCAGCTCCCCCGGACTAGCGGGACACTACGAGCAGTACTTC
CDR3aa: CASSSPGLAGHYEQYF

j_gene: TRBJ2-1
d_gene: TRBD1
abundance: NA
v_gene: TRBV7-2
CDR3nt: TGTGCCAGCAGCCAAGTGGGGGACAGGGGCTACAATGAGCAGTTCTTC
CDR3aa: CASSQVGDRGYNEQFF

j_gene: TRBJ2-5
d_gene: TRBD2
abundance: NA
v_gene: TRBV7-2
CDR3nt: TGTGCCAGCAGCCTACCGACTAGCGGGGCCGGGTATAAGACCCAGTACTTC
CDR3aa: CASSLPTSGAGYKTQYF

j_gene: TRBJ1-2
d_gene: NA
abundance: many
v_gene: TRBV24-1
CDR3nt: TGTGCCACCAGTGTAATTCGAGGGGAGGCCCTATGGGGACCTAACTATGGCTACACCTTC
CDR3aa: CATSVIRGEALWGPNYGYTF

j_gene: TRBJ2-2
d_gene: NA
abundance: many
v_gene: TRBV7-9
CDR3nt: TGTGCCAGCAGTCGGAACTCGATTGTATCCACCGGGGAGCTGTTTTTT
CDR3aa: CASSRNSIVSTGELFF

j_gene: TRBJ1-1
d_gene: NA
abundance: many
v_gene: TRBV24-1
CDR3nt: TGTGCCACCAGTGATTCGGGACACAACACTGAAGCTTTCTTT
CDR3aa: CATSDSGHNTEAFF

j_gene: TRBJ2-3
d_gene: TRBD2
abundance: NA
v_gene: TRBV12-3/TRBV12-4
CDR3nt: TGTGCCAGCAGTTTATCCCTCGGGGGGGCCGGTACGCAGTATTTT
CDR3aa: CASSLSLGGAGTQYF

j_gene: TRBJ1-1
d_gene: TRBD1
abundance: NA
v_gene: TRBV12-3/TRBV12-4
CDR3nt: TGTGCCAGCAGTCCCCCCGAGCGGGACAGCAAAGCTTTCTTT
CDR3aa: CASSPPERDSKAFF

j_gene: TRBJ1-4
d_gene: TRBD1
abundance: many
v_gene: TRBV2
CDR3nt: TGTGCCAGCAGCCCGGACAGGCCCCCCTCTGAAAAACTGTTTTTT
CDR3aa: CASSPDRPPSEKLFF

j_gene: TRBJ2-7
d_gene: NA
abundance: many
v_gene: TRBV20-1
CDR3nt: TGCAGTGCTAGAGACAGGACAGTCACGAAATACGAGCAGTACTTC
CDR3aa: CSARDRTVTKYEQYF

j_gene: TRBJ1-5
d_gene: NA
abundance: many
v_gene: TRBV20-1
CDR3nt: TGCAGAAGACCGGGCAATCAGCCCCAGCATTTT
CDR3aa: CRRPGNQPQHF

j_gene: TRBJ2-7
d_gene: NA
abundance: NA
v_gene: TRBV30
CDR3nt: TGTGCCTGGAAGGAAGGAGGGACGGGGGAGCAGTACTTC
CDR3aa: CAWKEGGTGEQYF

j_gene: TRBJ2-3
d_gene: NA
abundance: many
v_gene: TRBV5-8
CDR3nt: TGTGCCAGCAGCTTTGACAGAATCACAGATACGCAGTATTTT
CDR3aa: CASSFDRITDTQYF

j_gene: TRBJ2-7
d_gene: NA
abundance: NA
v_gene: TRBV7-3
CDR3nt: TGTGCCAGCCTCGGGGAATACGAGCAGTACTTC
CDR3aa: CASLGEYEQYF

j_gene: TRBJ2-5
d_gene: NA
abundance: once
v_gene: TRBV15
CDR3nt: TGTGCCACCAGCAGAGATCAGATAGGGTCGGGGGATCAGCCCCAGTACTTC
CDR3aa: CATSRDQIGSGDQPQYF

j_gene: TRBJ2-3
d_gene: NA
abundance: many
v_gene: TRBV24-1
CDR3nt: TGTGCCACCGGGGGGACAGTTACAGATACGCAGTATTTT
CDR3aa: CATGGTVTDTQYF

j_gene: TRBJ2-3
d_gene: NA
abundance: once
v_gene: TRBV2
CDR3nt: TGTGCCAGCAGAGGCAGGGGGGCCTACAATGAGCAGTATTTT
CDR3aa: CASRGRGAYNEQYF

j_gene: TRBJ2-1
d_gene: NA
abundance: many
v_gene: TRBV7-8
CDR3nt: TGTGCCAGCAGCCGCAGGACGACCACAGGGAGCAAGCTCTACAATGAGCAGTTCTTT
CDR3aa: CASSRRTTTGSKLYNEQFF

j_gene: TRBJ1-2
d_gene: TRBD1
abundance: NA
v_gene: TRBV15
CDR3nt: TGCGCCACCAGCAGTTTGACAGGGTGGAGCCATGGCTACACCTTC
CDR3aa: CATSSLTGWSHGYTF

j_gene: TRBJ2-1
d_gene: NA
abundance: NA
v_gene: TRBV7-2
CDR3nt: TGTGCCTGGAGTCACCGGGACTTCGAGCAGTTCTTC
CDR3aa: CAWSHRDFEQFF

j_gene: TRBJ1-4
d_gene: NA
abundance: many
v_gene: TRBV25-1
CDR3nt: TGTGCCAGCAGTGACCCTGGGAGGGGCGTGAATGAAAAACTGTTTTTT
CDR3aa: CASSDPGRGVNEKLFF

j_gene: TRBJ2-7
d_gene: NA
abundance: NA
v_gene: TRBV29-1
CDR3nt: TGCAGCGTTGGAGAGTCACCGGCCTACGAGCGGTACTTC
CDR3aa: CSVGESPAYERYF

j_gene: TRBJ2-7
d_gene: NA
abundance: many
v_gene: TRBV6-2/TRBV6-3
CDR3nt: TGTGCCAGCAGTTTCCAGACAGGTTTGTACGAGCAGTACTTC
CDR3aa: CASSFQTGLYEQYF

j_gene: TRBJ2-7
d_gene: TRBD1
abundance: many
v_gene: TRBV15
CDR3nt: TGTGCCACCAGCGGAGCCGGGACAGAGGATGAGCAGTACTTC
CDR3aa: CATSGAGTEDEQYF

j_gene: TRBJ1-2
d_gene: TRBD1
abundance: many
v_gene: TRBV5-5
CDR3nt: TGTGCCAGCAGCCCACTCTCCGGGACAGGGGTCTATGGCTACACCTTC
CDR3aa: CASSPLSGTGVYGYTF

j_gene: TRBJ1-1
d_gene: NA
abundance: many
v_gene: TRBV2
CDR3nt: TGTGCCAGTATACAGGCGCTGAACACTGAAGCTTTCTTT
CDR3aa: CASIQALNTEAFF

j_gene: TRBJ2-1
d_gene: TRBD2
abundance: NA
v_gene: TRBV7-2
CDR3nt: TGTGCCAGCACCCCGGGGGGGGCAGGGCTGAAAAATGAGCAGTTCTTC
CDR3aa: CASTPGGAGLKNEQFF

j_gene: TRBJ1-5
d_gene: NA
abundance: NA
v_gene: TRBV20-1
CDR3nt: TGCAGTGCTAGCCGGGGGCAGCACAATCAGCCCCAGCATTTT
CDR3aa: CSASRGQHNQPQHF

j_gene: TRBJ1-2
d_gene: NA
abundance: NA
v_gene: TRBV7-2
CDR3nt: TGTGCCAGCAGCCCGGCGCTAGCGGGGGGTTCCGAGACCCAGTACTATGGCTACACCTTC
CDR3aa: CASSPALAGGSETQYYGYTF

j_gene: TRBJ2-6
d_gene: NA
abundance: many
v_gene: TRBV19
CDR3nt: TGTGCCAGTAGGAACCCGATCGGCAACTCTGGGGCCAACGTCCTGACTTTC
CDR3aa: CASRNPIGNSGANVLTF

j_gene: TRBJ1-5
d_gene: TRBD1
abundance: NA
v_gene: TRBV7-8
CDR3nt: TGTGCCAGCAGCACCACAGGGGGCGAGCAGCCCCAGCATTTT
CDR3aa: CASSTTGGEQPQHF

j_gene: TRBJ1-3
d_gene: TRBD1
abundance: many
v_gene: TRBV19
CDR3nt: TGTGCCAGTAGGAGGACAGGCGCTCTCTCTGGAAACACCATATATTTT
CDR3aa: CASRRTGALSGNTIYF

j_gene: TRBJ1-1
d_gene: NA
abundance: many
v_gene: TRBV6-6
CDR3nt: TGTGCCAGCAGTTACGATGTCAGGAAGAACACTGAAGCTTTCTTT
CDR3aa: CASSYDVRKNTEAFF

j_gene: TRBJ1-6
d_gene: TRBD1
abundance: many
v_gene: TRBV2
CDR3nt: TGTGCCAGCAGAGGCCTGACAGGGAAGTATTCACCCCTCCACTTT
CDR3aa: CASRGLTGKYSPLHF

j_gene: TRBJ2-1
d_gene: TRBD1
abundance: NA
v_gene: TRBV7-3
CDR3nt: TGTGCCAGCAGCTTAGCCGGGACAGGGAACTACAATGAGCAGTTCTTC
CDR3aa: CASSLAGTGNYNEQFF

j_gene: TRBJ2-2
d_gene: NA
abundance: NA
v_gene: TRBV2
CDR3nt: TGTGCCAGCAGCCAGGGGACAGGGGAGCTGTTTTTT
CDR3aa: CASSQGTGELFF

j_gene: TRBJ2-7
d_gene: NA
abundance: few
v_gene: TRBV18
CDR3nt: TGTGCCTCGAACGGGGCTCGCTCCTACGAGCAGTACTTC
CDR3aa: CASNGARSYEQYF

j_gene: TRBJ2-3
d_gene: TRBD1
abundance: many
v_gene: TRBV7-3
CDR3nt: TGTGCCAGCAGCCCACGACAGGGACACGAGGCAGATACGCAGTATTTT
CDR3aa: CASSPRQGHEADTQYF

j_gene: TRBJ1-1
d_gene: NA
abundance: many
v_gene: TRBV7-2
CDR3nt: TGTGCCAGCAGCTCCAGGGGTAGGACTGAAGCTTTCTTT
CDR3aa: CASSSRGRTEAFF

j_gene: TRBJ2-7
d_gene: NA
abundance: many
v_gene: TRBV9
CDR3nt: TGTGCCAGCAGCGTAGACGGGAGCTCCTACGAGCAGTACTTC
CDR3aa: CASSVDGSSYEQYF